This TCR beta chain was identified in a study of control samples from healthy donors and cancer patients. The germline gives CDR1 ENHRY, CDR2 SYGVKD. The CDR3 is made up of 15 amino acids. V dropped 6 bases and J dropped 0; count of bases not matched to a gene: 6. Assay: immunoSEQ multiplex PCR; the TCRdb copy retains only in-frame clones and omits some. Of 180,000 or so clones listed, 80% to 95% are singletons. This chain links TRBV10-3 with TRBJ2-7; 9 bases match TRBD1. This TCR was sampled from a woman aged 55-69 years in good health. The source material was blood. The CDR3: CAIRGQGSSSYEQYF. The CDR3 nucleotides are TGTGCCATCAGGGGACAGGGCTCATCCTCCTACGAGCAGTACTTC.